This T cell receptor (beta chain) emerged from a study of blood T cell repertoires in COVID-19. CDR1 and CDR2 from the germline V gene are SGHTA and FQGNSA. CDR3 length equals 14 residues. V shed 5 bases and J shed 1 base, with 12 bases lying between them. In the authors' workflow: Counts of nucleated cells, estimated from reference gene primer amplification, were obtained. Libraries were prepared by immunoSEQ multiplex PCR; TCRdb keeps only in-frame clonotypes and omits some of them. D and trimming were read from the DNA, whereas the V and J calls and clone size are those reported in that table. The sample has approximately 270,000 clones, about 80% seen once; the top ten hold roughly 14%.

The chain has TRBV7-2 and TRBJ2-7, with a possible D match to TRBD1 (6 bases). This TCR derives from a person aged 65 to 85 with COVID-19, enrolled during active disease. Sequencing was performed on peripheral blood. The CDR3 coding sequence is TGTGCCAGCAGCGCAGGGGTGCCGTCCTACGAGCAGTACTTC. It specifies CASSAGVPSYEQYF.